A selection of T cell receptor beta chains follows, all from one sample in a study of T cell responses to AZD1222 COVID-19 vaccine. Clones were sequenced by immunoSEQ multiplex PCR, and TCRdb holds only the in-frame ones, with some missing. This table has 95,000 to 100,000 clones, 86% appearing once. The starting material was peripheral blood, obtained on day 0 of AZD1222 vaccination. The receptors derive from an adult in good health. CDR3s include the opening cysteine and the closing phenylalanine or tryptophan. Fields, in order: V gene, clone size, J gene, D gene, CDR3 DNA, CDR3 protein. A D gene is named only where the DNA matches it firmly. The size of a clone is reported for some rows only, either as once, few or many, or as a class for expanded clones.

v_gene: TRBV7-2; abundance: -; j_gene: TRBJ2-1; d_gene: TRBD2; CDR3nt: TGTGCCACAGCGGGAGCGGACAATGAGCAGTTCTTC; CDR3aa: CATAGADNEQFF
v_gene: TRBV7-2; abundance: -; j_gene: TRBJ2-2; d_gene: TRBD2; CDR3nt: TGTGCCAGCAGTCCCACCGGGGGGACCGGGGAGCTGTTTTTT; CDR3aa: CASSPTGGTGELFF
v_gene: TRBV6-2/TRBV6-3; abundance: -; j_gene: TRBJ2-7; d_gene: -; CDR3nt: TGTGCCAGCAGTTACTCGACCCCCCCAGGGGTGTACGAGCAGTACTTC; CDR3aa: CASSYSTPPGVYEQYF
v_gene: TRBV15; abundance: -; j_gene: TRBJ2-7; d_gene: -; CDR3nt: TGTGCCACCAGCAGAGGACCCAGCGAGCAGTACTTC; CDR3aa: CATSRGPSEQYF
v_gene: TRBV5-1; abundance: once; j_gene: TRBJ1-1; d_gene: -; CDR3nt: TGCGCCAGCAGCTTGGACAGCATGAACACTGAAGCTTTCTTT; CDR3aa: CASSLDSMNTEAFF
v_gene: TRBV13; abundance: -; j_gene: TRBJ2-5; d_gene: TRBD2; CDR3nt: TGTGCCAGCAGCTTAGTAGGACTAGCGGGACTCCAAGAGACCCAGTACTTC; CDR3aa: CASSLVGLAGLQETQYF
v_gene: TRBV27; abundance: -; j_gene: TRBJ1-1; d_gene: -; CDR3nt: TGTGCCAGCAGTGCGGAAGCGTTACGTGAAGCTTTCTTT; CDR3aa: CASSAEALREAFF
v_gene: TRBV6-4; abundance: -; j_gene: TRBJ1-6; d_gene: -; CDR3nt: TGTGCCAGCAGTCTGACAGTCAATAATTCACCCCTCCACTTT; CDR3aa: CASSLTVNNSPLHF
v_gene: TRBV5-1; abundance: -; j_gene: TRBJ2-3; d_gene: TRBD2; CDR3nt: TGCGCCAGCAGCTTGACTAGCGGAACCACAGATACGCAGTATTTT; CDR3aa: CASSLTSGTTDTQYF
v_gene: TRBV4-3; abundance: -; j_gene: TRBJ2-5; d_gene: TRBD2; CDR3nt: TGCGCCAAGATCCCGGGACTAGCTTCTGAGACCCAGTACTTC; CDR3aa: CAKIPGLASETQYF
v_gene: TRBV7-2; abundance: -; j_gene: TRBJ1-1; d_gene: TRBD1; CDR3nt: TGTGCCAGCAGCTTAGGGGGCAGGGGGCGTGGAGCTTTCTTT; CDR3aa: CASSLGGRGRGAFF
v_gene: TRBV5-6; abundance: -; j_gene: TRBJ2-7; d_gene: TRBD2; CDR3nt: TGTGCCAGCAGCTTGGGGCGGACTAGCTACGAGCAGTACTTC; CDR3aa: CASSLGRTSYEQYF
v_gene: TRBV9; abundance: -; j_gene: TRBJ2-3; d_gene: TRBD2; CDR3nt: TGTGCCAGCAGCGTAGCGCTAGCGGGAGGAGAAGATACGCAGTATTTT; CDR3aa: CASSVALAGGEDTQYF
v_gene: TRBV19; abundance: -; j_gene: TRBJ2-2; d_gene: -; CDR3nt: TGTGCCAGTAGCACGACAGGCGCGAACACCGGGGAGCTGTTTTTT; CDR3aa: CASSTTGANTGELFF
v_gene: TRBV9; abundance: -; j_gene: TRBJ2-7; d_gene: -; CDR3nt: TGTGCCAGCAGCGAGGGGAGGGGGCCCTACGAGCAGTACTTC; CDR3aa: CASSEGRGPYEQYF
v_gene: TRBV10-3; abundance: -; j_gene: TRBJ2-1; d_gene: TRBD2; CDR3nt: TGTGCCACCTACCAGGGACTAGTCAACAATGAGCAGTTCTTC; CDR3aa: CATYQGLVNNEQFF
v_gene: TRBV5-1; abundance: once; j_gene: TRBJ2-5; d_gene: -; CDR3nt: TGCGCCAGCAGCTCGGACGGGGGACAGACCCAGTACTTC; CDR3aa: CASSSDGGQTQYF
v_gene: TRBV20-1; abundance: -; j_gene: TRBJ2-1; d_gene: TRBD2; CDR3nt: TGCAGTGCTAGTCCCAGCGGGATGGCTAATGAGCAGTTCTTC; CDR3aa: CSASPSGMANEQFF
v_gene: TRBV27; abundance: -; j_gene: TRBJ2-7; d_gene: TRBD2; CDR3nt: TGTGCCAGCAGCCCGGGACTAGCGGGAAGCTACGAGCAGTACTTC; CDR3aa: CASSPGLAGSYEQYF
v_gene: TRBV12-3/TRBV12-4; abundance: -; j_gene: TRBJ2-7; d_gene: -; CDR3nt: TGTGCCAGCAGTTTTGCCTACGAGCAGTACTTC; CDR3aa: CASSFAYEQYF
v_gene: TRBV7-3; abundance: -; j_gene: TRBJ2-1; d_gene: TRBD1; CDR3nt: TGTGCCAGCAGCTTATTCACAGGGGGCCTTTACAATGAGCAGTTCTTC; CDR3aa: CASSLFTGGLYNEQFF
v_gene: TRBV24-1; abundance: -; j_gene: TRBJ2-5; d_gene: TRBD1; CDR3nt: TGTGCCACCAGTGACCCCACACAGGGGGAGTTGGAGACCCAGTACTTC; CDR3aa: CATSDPTQGELETQYF
v_gene: TRBV7-2; abundance: -; j_gene: TRBJ2-7; d_gene: -; CDR3nt: TGTGCCAGCAGCTTAGCGCGGTTCTACGAGCAGTACTTC; CDR3aa: CASSLARFYEQYF
v_gene: TRBV11-2; abundance: -; j_gene: TRBJ1-1; d_gene: -; CDR3nt: TGTGCCAGCAGCTTTGGGACTGACAGGAACACTGAAGCTTTCTTT; CDR3aa: CASSFGTDRNTEAFF